This entry lists 29 T cell receptor beta chains sequenced from one sample in a study of T cell changes during pregnancy in multiple sclerosis. Some clones are missing from TCRdb's copy, which holds only in-frame ones; the method was immunoSEQ multiplex PCR. In the table there are tens of thousands of clones, 90% to 95% of which are singletons. The starting material was CD8+ T cells from peripheral blood mononuclear cells, obtained before pregnancy. The source is a female donor with multiple sclerosis, enrolled in a pregnancy study.

The gene calls are TRBV30 and TRBJ2-2; perhaps TRBD2 as D (5 bases). Trimming took 7 bases from V and 5 from J, leaving 8 bases between them. CDR1 and CDR2 (germline): GTSNPN, SVGIG (reference sequence). The CDR3 has 11 amino acids. In DNA form, the CDR3 reads TGTGCCTCCAGCGGTACCGGGGAGCTGTTTTTT. Its protein product is CASSGTGELFF.

J is TRBJ2-3 and V is TRBV15; weak D call: TRBD2 (6 bases). The CDR3 loop spans 14 amino acids. V lost 0 bases and J lost 5, with 9 bases in between. Germline V gives CDR1 LNHNV, CDR2 YYDKDF (reference sequence). CDR3 protein: CATSREQEGDTQYF. The DNA for the CDR3 is TGTGCCACCAGCAGAGAACAGGAGGGAGATACGCAGTATTTT.

This clone was recorded only once. The V call is TRBV6-5, the J call TRBJ2-1, with D unclear. V lost 2 bases and J 0 bases, leaving 5 bases between the germline ends. Germline loops: CDR1 MNHEY, CDR2 SVGAGI. The CDR3 totals 14 residues. The CDR3 here is CASSYTPSYNEQFF. CDR3 DNA: TGTGCCAGCAGTTACACTCCCTCCTACAATGAGCAGTTCTTC.

This chain's CDR3 is CASSQVLGGTGGEKPEAFF. The CDR3 region has the DNA TGTGCCAGCAGCCAAGTATTAGGCGGGACAGGGGGCGAAAAACCTGAAGCTTTCTTT. The chain links TRBV4-2 to TRBJ1-1; 12 bases align to TRBD1. CDR3 size: 19 residues. With V trimmed by 1 base and J by 6 bases, 15 bases remained unmatched. In germline, CDR1 is LGHNA, CDR2 YNFKEQ.

V gene TRBV7-3 combines with J gene TRBJ1-3; D is unresolved. This CDR3 is 13 amino acids long. The V end was cut by 2 bases, the J end by 4 bases, with 6 bases between. CDR1 is SGHTA, CDR2 FQGTGA, per germline. CDR3 residues: CASSLGEGNTIYF. DNA of the CDR3: TGTGCCAGCAGCTTAGGAGAAGGAAACACCATATATTTT.

This chain uses TRBV21-1 with TRBJ2-6; TRBD1, the D gene given by the table, was not confirmed from the DNA. TRBV21-1 is listed as a pseudogene. This CDR3 region has 17 residues. The CDR3 nucleotides are TGTGCCAGCAGCAAAGTGGGCAAGCCCACCGTATCCAGAGTCCTGACTTTC. Its protein is CASSKVGKPTVSRVLTF.

This clone was seen a single time. This chain joins TRBV7-6 and TRBJ2-7, with 7 bases that match TRBD1. The germline V gene encodes CDR1 SGHVS and CDR2 FNYEAQ. The trim removed 5 bases at V and 5 bases at J, leaving 3 bases unmatched. The CDR3 loop spans 12 amino acids. The chain's CDR3 is CASSQTGDEQYF. As DNA, the CDR3 is TGTGCCAGCAGCCAAACAGGGGACGAGCAGTACTTC.

The chain joins TRBV2 to TRBJ2-7, with a weak D call TRBD1 (7 bases). The CDR3 covers 14 residues. Germline V lookup: CDR1 SNHLY, CDR2 FYNNEI. Trimming shortened V by 5 bases and J by 6 bases, and 17 bases separated the two germline ends. The CDR3 here is CASSKDRSGGEQYF. CDR3 sequence (DNA): TGTGCCAGCAGTAAGGACAGGTCCGGGGGCGAGCAGTACTTC. The full variable domain, rest sourced from reference TRBV2 and TRBJ2-7, is EPEVTQTPSHQVTQMGQEVILRCVPISNHLYFYWYRQILGQKVEFLVSFYNNEISEKSEIFDDQFSVERPDGSNFTLKIRSTKLEDSAMYFCASSKDRSGGEQYFGPGTRLTVT.

The chain combines TRBV2 with TRBJ2-7; D not certain. CDR3 length equals 11 residues. Germline loops: CDR1 SNHLY, CDR2 FYNNEI. Deletions cut 5 bases from V and 2 bases from J, with 4 bases between. The DNA for the CDR3 is TGTGCCAGCAGTCCAACCTACGAGCAGTACTTC. This codes for CASSPTYEQYF.

The V gene is TRBV9, the J gene TRBJ2-1; 10 nucleotides line up with TRBD2. This CDR3 is built from 16 residues. CDR1 and CDR2 from the germline V gene are SGDLS and YYNGEE. The V segment lost 1 base and the J segment 5 bases; nucleotides outside the gene matches: 6. The CDR3: CASSVSGLAVHNEQFF. The CDR3 DNA reads as TGTGCCAGCAGCGTATCTGGACTAGCGGTTCACAATGAGCAGTTCTTC.

The genes are TRBV7-6 and TRBJ2-1, with TRBD2 identical over 8 bases. Trimming removed 1 base from V and 7 bases from J; junction bases left unmatched: 6. Germline CDR1 reads SGHVS; CDR2 reads FNYEAQ. CDR3 length: 15 amino acids. DNA of the CDR3: TGTGCCAGCAGCTTAGTTGCGGGGGGAGGTAATGAGCAGTTCTTC. It specifies CASSLVAGGGNEQFF.

This clone came up once. The chain has TRBV5-1 and TRBJ1-1; D ambiguous. Germline V CDR1 and CDR2: SGHRS, YFSETQ. The CDR3 spans 14 residues. V shed 8 bases and J shed 3 bases, with 17 bases lying between them. CDR3 sequence: CASTSGVLDTEAFF. Written as DNA, the CDR3 is TGCGCCAGTACCTCCGGGGTCTTGGACACTGAAGCTTTCTTT.

This clone was seen a handful of times. The V and J genes are TRBV7-9 and TRBJ1-1, with no clear D. Germline CDR1 reads SEHNR; CDR2 reads FQNEAQ (reference sequence). CDR3 length equals 13 residues. V was pared by 8 bases and J by 0 bases, with 10 bases between. CDR3 residues: CASVKLMNTEAFF. CDR3 in DNA: TGTGCCAGCGTCAAGCTCATGAACACTGAAGCTTTCTTT.

The chain recombines TRBV7-3 with TRBJ1-1; maybe TRBD1 (6 bases). CDR3 length: 15 amino acids. V lost 4 bases and J lost 0, with 12 bases in between. Germline V lookup: CDR1 SGHTA, CDR2 FQGTGA. CDR3 nucleotide sequence: TGTGCCAGCAGCTCAGGACCAGGGGTGAACACTGAAGCTTTCTTT. Translated: CASSSGPGVNTEAFF. Full variable domain (rest looked up from reference TRBV7-3 and TRBJ1-1): GAGVSQTPSNKVTEKGKYVELRCDPISGHTALYWYRQSLGQGPEFLIYFQGTGAADDSGLPNDRFFAVRPEGSVSTLKIQRTERGDSAVYLCASSSGPGVNTEAFFGQGTRLTVV.

The CDR3 DNA follows: TGTGCCAGCAGCTTTCCTCGGGAAGCCAAAAACATTCAGTACTTC. Translated: CASSFPREAKNIQYF. The V gene is TRBV7-3, the J gene TRBJ2-4; D is perhaps TRBD2 (5 bases). The V and J ends lost 3 bases and 0 bases respectively, with 9 bases between them. CDR1 SGHTA and CDR2 FQGTGA come from the germline V gene. This CDR3 has 15 residues.

V usage is TRBV18 and J usage is TRBJ2-1; 8 bases fit TRBD2. V lost 0 bases and J lost 3; bases outside the gene matches: 4. Germline values: CDR1 KGHSH, CDR2 LQKENI. The CDR3 extends over 16 amino acids. This chain's CDR3 is CASSPPSSGGYNEQFF. CDR3 nucleotides: TGTGCCAGCTCACCACCGTCGAGCGGGGGCTACAATGAGCAGTTCTTC.

This sequence joins TRBV6-1 and TRBJ1-2, with 12 bases fitting TRBD1. This CDR3 comprises 15 residues. With 6 bases clipped from V and 7 bases from J, the junction kept 9 bases outside the gene matches. CDR1 and CDR2 from the germline V gene are MNHNS and SASEGT. DNA for the CDR3: TGTGCCAGCAGCCCACCGGGACAGGGGGCGATTGGCTACACCTTC. Amino acid sequence: CASSPPGQGAIGYTF.

The CDR3 DNA sequence: TGTGCCAGCAGTTACTCCGGGGACAGCTATGGCTACACCTTC. Translation gives CASSYSGDSYGYTF. This chain joins TRBV6-5 and TRBJ1-2, with TRBD1 matching 7 bases. Unmatched junction bases numbered 2, after V lost 0 bases and J lost 4 bases. The CDR3 totals 14 residues. Germline V gene data show CDR1 as MNHEY and CDR2 as SVGAGI.

The V and J genes are TRBV30 and TRBJ2-5; 7 bases are shared with TRBD2. V shed 4 bases, J shed 1 base, and the junction held 6 bases outside the gene matches. CDR3 length: 14 residues. CDR1 and CDR2 from the germline V gene are GTSNPN and SVGIG (reference sequence). DNA for the CDR3: TGTGCCTGGATAGGGAGGGGACTCCAAGAGACCCAGTACTTC. This codes for CAWIGRGLQETQYF.

The rearrangement links TRBV18 to TRBJ2-4, with D maybe TRBD1 (5 bases). CDR3 length: 16 residues. V was pared by 3 bases and J by 0 bases, with 12 bases between. Germline CDR1 is KGHSH and CDR2 is LQKENI. The CDR3 reads CASSPGRALAKNIQYF. CDR3 coding DNA: TGTGCCAGCTCACCCGGCAGGGCCTTAGCCAAAAACATTCAGTACTTC.

V and J are TRBV2 and TRBJ2-7, with a possible D match to TRBD1 (6 bases). CDR1 is SNHLY, CDR2 FYNNEI, per germline. The V end was cut by 11 bases, the J end by 2 bases, with 13 bases between. This CDR3 is built from 12 residues. This CDR3 reads CAGRDTPYEQYF. The CDR3 bases are TGTGCCGGCCGGGACACTCCCTACGAGCAGTACTTC.

This clone was observed a handful of times. The genes are TRBV6-6 and TRBJ1-5, with 9 bases fitting TRBD1. Unmatched junction bases numbered 3, after V lost 5 bases and J lost 4 bases. CDR1 and CDR2 from the germline V gene are MNHNY and SVGAGI (reference sequence). The CDR3 has 14 residues. CDR3 DNA sequence: TGTGCCAGCAGTGACAGGGGGGAGAATCAGCCCCAGCATTTT. It is translated as CASSDRGENQPQHF.

J is TRBJ2-1 and V is TRBV11-2; tentatively, D is TRBD2 (7 bases). Germline V gene lookup returns CDR1 SGHAT and CDR2 FQNNGV. CDR3 length: 15 residues. V was clipped by 5 bases and J by 6 bases, with 17 bases between them. The CDR3 region has the DNA TGTGCCAGCAGCCCTGAGGGGGGGGCGGGCAATGAGCAGTTCTTC. It translates to CASSPEGGAGNEQFF. Looking up the rest from reference TRBV11-2 and TRBJ2-1 gives the full variable domain: EAGVAQSPRYKIIEKRQSVAFWCNPISGHATLYWYQQILGQGPKLLIQFQNNGVVDDSQLPKDRFSAERLKGVDSTLKIQPAKLEDSAVYLCASSPEGGAGNEQFFGPGTRLTVL.

This rearrangement joins TRBV29-1 to TRBJ2-5, with D tentatively TRBD1 (5 bases). The CDR3 sequence is 16 residues long. Trimming removed 0 bases from V and 3 bases from J, with 17 bases in between. Germline loops: CDR1 SQVTM, CDR2 ANQGSEA. CDR3 nucleotide sequence: TGCAGCGTTGAAGATCAGGGCTCCGGTTCGGAAGAGACCCAGTACTTC. It specifies CSVEDQGSGSEETQYF.

The rearrangement links TRBV25-1 to TRBJ2-7, with TRBD1 matching 9 bases. The CDR3 has 15 residues. The junction had 5 bases not matched to a gene; V was cut back by 2 bases and J by 3 bases. Germline-derived CDR1 and CDR2 are MGHDK and SYGVNS. The CDR3 bases are TGTGCCAGCAGTGAACATGACAGGGGGGGCTACGAGCAGTACTTC. This encodes CASSEHDRGGYEQYF.

The genes are TRBV6-5 and TRBJ1-2, with D hard to call. This CDR3 comprises 15 residues. The germline gives CDR1 MNHEY, CDR2 SVGAGI. With 3 bases removed from V and 0 bases from J, the gap between germline ends came to 11 bases. CDR3 sequence reads: CASSYSGDANYGYTF. The CDR3 DNA reads as TGTGCCAGCAGTTATTCCGGGGATGCTAACTATGGCTACACCTTC.

The chain recombines TRBV4-1 with TRBJ2-7; 7 nucleotides agree with TRBD2. The CDR3 runs 16 residues. Trimming cost V 0 bases and J 4 bases; bases outside gene matches: 9. The germline CDR1 and CDR2 sequences are MGHRA and YSYEKL. The CDR3 sequence: CASSQEGEGPFYEQYF. The DNA of the CDR3 is TGCGCCAGCAGCCAAGAGGGGGAGGGTCCCTTTTACGAGCAGTACTTC.

V usage is TRBV6-5 and J usage is TRBJ1-1, with 9 nucleotides matching TRBD1. V shed 7 bases, J shed 4 bases, and the junction held 4 bases outside the gene matches. The CDR3 runs to 13 residues. Germline assignment: CDR1 MNHEY and CDR2 SVGAGI. Written as DNA, the CDR3 is TGTGCCAGCATGGGACAGGGATCCACTGAAGCTTTCTTT. This encodes CASMGQGSTEAFF.

The CDR3 DNA reads TGTGCCAGTAGTCCACCATCGGACGAGCAGTACTTC. Translation: CASSPPSDEQYF. V gene TRBV19 combines with J gene TRBJ2-7; D remains unclear. The CDR3 sequence is 12 residues long. Germline V gene sequence: CDR1 LNHDA, CDR2 SQIVND (reference sequence). The germline V and J ends were trimmed by 5 bases and 5 bases, with 10 bases remaining between them.